These T cell receptor beta chains were read from a single sample in a study of blood T cell repertoires in COVID-19. Repertoires were generated with immunoSEQ multiplex PCR, while TCRdb's copy carries only in-frame clones and drops some. The sample consists of tens of thousands of clones, 70% to 90% of them appearing once. Sample: peripheral blood. The receptors originated from a man aged 80 or over with active COVID-19. The CDR3 runs from the conserved cysteine through the conserved F or W. The order of the fields is D gene, V gene, clone size, J gene, CDR3 DNA, CDR3 protein. D genes are given only for firm matches. A clone size is listed for some rows: how often the clone was seen (once, few, many), or a class if it is expanded.

>-|TRBV19|-|TRBJ1-1
TGTGCCAGTATGACCGACAAGAACACTGAAGCTTTCTTT
CASMTDKNTEAFF
>TRBD1|TRBV2|-|TRBJ1-1
TGTGCCAGCAGACAGGGGGCAGGCACTGAAGCTTTCTTT
CASRQGAGTEAFF
>TRBD2|TRBV5-1|-|TRBJ2-5
TGCGCCAGCAGCTCTTCTAGCGGGAGTAGCCAAGAGACCCAGTACTTC
CASSSSSGSSQETQYF
>-|TRBV19|-|TRBJ2-1
TGTGCCAGTAGGACGACTCAGGGAATTTCCTACAATGAGCAGTTCTTC
CASRTTQGISYNEQFF
>TRBD2|TRBV6-2/TRBV6-3|-|TRBJ2-1
TGTGCCAGCAGTTACCCCCCGGGAGGCGGGAGCGATGAGCAGTTCTTC
CASSYPPGGGSDEQFF
>TRBD2|TRBV13|-|TRBJ2-1
TGTGCCAGCAGCCCACCACCGGGACTAGCGGGAGGGAGCTCCTACAATGAGCAGTTCTTC
CASSPPPGLAGGSSYNEQFF
>TRBD2|TRBV19|-|TRBJ2-1
TGTGCCAGTAGTATACGACTAGCGGGAGGTATTAATGAGCAGTTCTTC
CASSIRLAGGINEQFF
>-|TRBV6-5|-|TRBJ2-5
TGTGCCAGCAGTCCGACGGGTCTCCGGCGGGAGACCCAGTACTTC
CASSPTGLRRETQYF
>TRBD1|TRBV27|-|TRBJ1-6
TGTGCCAGCAGTGATTCCGCGTGGGACAGGGGGGGTTCACCCCTCCACTTT
CASSDSAWDRGGSPLHF
>TRBD1|TRBV9|once|TRBJ2-3
TGTGCCAGCAGCACCCGAGGGGACAGGGGGAGCGATACGCAGTATTTT
CASSTRGDRGSDTQYF
>TRBD2|TRBV19|-|TRBJ2-3
TGTGCCAGTAGTATCCCAGGACTAGCGGGAGTCTATGATACGCAGTATTTT
CASSIPGLAGVYDTQYF
>TRBD2|TRBV6-5|-|TRBJ2-3
TGTGCCAGCAGACTAGCGGGACCCGATACGCAGTATTTT
CASRLAGPDTQYF
>-|TRBV19|-|TRBJ1-5
TGTGCCAGTACCCGGACCAGGACAGGCAATCAGCCCCAGCATTTT
CASTRTRTGNQPQHF
>-|TRBV6-5|-|TRBJ1-5
TGTGCCACCCTTGGCAGGGTACCAAATCAGCCCCAGCATTTT
CATLGRVPNQPQHF
>TRBD2|TRBV12-5|-|TRBJ2-1
TGTGCTAGTGGTTTGTTCACTAGCGGGAGAAGAAATGAGCAGTTCTTC
CASGLFTSGRRNEQFF
>-|TRBV12-3/TRBV12-4|-|TRBJ2-7
TGTGCCAGCAGTCCTCAGGGATCCCGGGAGCAGTACTTC
CASSPQGSREQYF
>-|TRBV3-1/TRBV3-2|-|TRBJ2-7
TGTGCCAGCAGCCAACTGTCGTCCCACGAGCAGTACTTC
CASSQLSSHEQYF
>-|TRBV7-9|-|TRBJ2-3
TGTGCCAGCAGCTTATCGTTTGGGGACTCACAGACAGATACGCAGTATTTT
CASSLSFGDSQTDTQYF
>TRBD2|TRBV19|-|TRBJ2-5
TGTGCCAGCCGGCTTGCGCAAGCGGGAGGAGAAGAGACCCAGTACTTC
CASRLAQAGGEETQYF
>-|TRBV28|-|TRBJ2-7
TGTGCCAGCTGTTTCTGGACACGACCCTACGAGCAGTACTTC
CASCFWTRPYEQYF
>-|TRBV25-1|-|TRBJ2-7
TGTGCCAGCAGTGACCTAGCGTCGAGCTCCTACGAGCAGTACTTC
CASSDLASSSYEQYF
>-|TRBV5-4|-|TRBJ2-7
TGTGCCAGCAGCCTAGGACCGGGACTTACGGACTACGAGCAGTACTTC
CASSLGPGLTDYEQYF
>TRBD2|TRBV27|-|TRBJ2-1
TGTGCCAGCAGTTTAATCGGGAGGGCCGACAATGAGCAGTTCTTC
CASSLIGRADNEQFF
>TRBD2|TRBV9|-|TRBJ2-7
TGTGCCAGCAGCGTAGGGGGCAGCGGGACCTACGAGCAGTACTTC
CASSVGGSGTYEQYF
>-|TRBV7-9|-|TRBJ1-1
TGTGCCAGCACCAAGGTGGGTACAGGGCCCGAAGCTTTCTTT
CASTKVGTGPEAFF